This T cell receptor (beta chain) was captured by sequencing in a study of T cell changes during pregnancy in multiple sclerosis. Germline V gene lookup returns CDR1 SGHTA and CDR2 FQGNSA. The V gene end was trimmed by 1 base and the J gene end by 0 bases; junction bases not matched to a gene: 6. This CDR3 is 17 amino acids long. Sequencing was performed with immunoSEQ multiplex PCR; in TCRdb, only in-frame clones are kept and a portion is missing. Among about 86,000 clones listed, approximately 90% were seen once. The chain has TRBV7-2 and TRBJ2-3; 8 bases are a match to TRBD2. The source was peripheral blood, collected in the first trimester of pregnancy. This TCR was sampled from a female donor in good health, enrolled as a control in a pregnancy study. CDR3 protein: CASSLVVAGGSTDTQYF. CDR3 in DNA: TGTGCCAGCAGCTTAGTAGTGGCGGGGGGAAGCACAGATACGCAGTATTTT.